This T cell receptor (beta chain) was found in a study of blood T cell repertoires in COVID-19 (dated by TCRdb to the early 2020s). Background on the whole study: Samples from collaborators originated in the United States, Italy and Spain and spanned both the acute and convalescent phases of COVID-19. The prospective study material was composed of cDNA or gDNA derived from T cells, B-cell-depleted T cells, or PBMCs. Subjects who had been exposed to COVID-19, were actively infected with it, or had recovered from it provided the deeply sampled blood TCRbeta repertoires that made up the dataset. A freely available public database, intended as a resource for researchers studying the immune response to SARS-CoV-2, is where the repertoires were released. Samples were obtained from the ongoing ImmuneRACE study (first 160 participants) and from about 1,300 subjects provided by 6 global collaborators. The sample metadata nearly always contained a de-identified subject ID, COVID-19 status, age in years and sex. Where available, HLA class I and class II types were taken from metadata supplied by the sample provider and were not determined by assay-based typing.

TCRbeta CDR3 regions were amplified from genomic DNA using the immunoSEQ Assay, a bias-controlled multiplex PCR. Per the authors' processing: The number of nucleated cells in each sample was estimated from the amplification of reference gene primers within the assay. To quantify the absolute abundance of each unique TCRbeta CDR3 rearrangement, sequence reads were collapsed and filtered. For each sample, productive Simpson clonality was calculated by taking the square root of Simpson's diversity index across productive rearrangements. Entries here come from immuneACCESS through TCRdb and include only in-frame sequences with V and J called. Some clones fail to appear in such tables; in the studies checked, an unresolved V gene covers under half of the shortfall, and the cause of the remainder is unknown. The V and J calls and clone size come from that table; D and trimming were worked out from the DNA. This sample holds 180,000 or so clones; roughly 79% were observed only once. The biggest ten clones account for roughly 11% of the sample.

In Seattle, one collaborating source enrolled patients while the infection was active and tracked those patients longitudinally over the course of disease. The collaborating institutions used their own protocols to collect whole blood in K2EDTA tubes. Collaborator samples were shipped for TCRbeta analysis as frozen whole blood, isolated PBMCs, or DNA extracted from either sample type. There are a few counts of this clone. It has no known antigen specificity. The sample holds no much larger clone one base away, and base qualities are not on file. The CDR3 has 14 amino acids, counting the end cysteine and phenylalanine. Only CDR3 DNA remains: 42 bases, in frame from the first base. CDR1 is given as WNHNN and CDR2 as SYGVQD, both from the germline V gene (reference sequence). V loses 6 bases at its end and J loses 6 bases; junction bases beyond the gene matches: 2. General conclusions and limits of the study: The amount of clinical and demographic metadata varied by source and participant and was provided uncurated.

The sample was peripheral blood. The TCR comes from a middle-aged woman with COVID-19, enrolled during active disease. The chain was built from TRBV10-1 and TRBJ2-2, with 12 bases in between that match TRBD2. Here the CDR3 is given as CASSGTSGPGELFF. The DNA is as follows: TGCGCCAGCAGCGGGACTAGCGGGCCCGGGGAGCTGTTTTTT.